This T cell receptor (beta chain) originates from a study of cytomegalovirus exposure and HLA in healthy donors. Study outcomes and limitations: An Asian-associated ancestry cluster reportedly showed fewer N-insertions than the approximately 630-donor mean in a later analysis. Analyzed later, association rates of TCRs varied across HLA loci, with DRB1 most and HLA-C fewest. Earlier results showed most TCR beta V segments being productive about 87% or about 30% of the time. Later analysis revealed greater clonal expansion in HLA-associated TCR beta chains than in equally common others.

This clone was observed a handful of times. Its antigen is not identified. The PCR used 60 Vbeta and 13 Jbeta primers. The table came from immunoSEQ multiplex PCR; TCRdb's copy has only in-frame clones and leaves some out. This repertoire shows tens of thousands of clones, around 10% found once; its top ten account for around 25%. The CDR3 spans 15 residues. CDR1 and CDR2 (germline): SGDLS, YYNGEE. Trimming at V came to 3 bases and at J to 8 bases, leaving 10 bases not matched to a gene. The rearrangement uses TRBV9 and TRBJ2-1, with 8 bases aligning to TRBD1. The sequenced material came from PBMCs. This TCR derives from a man aged 60 to 69 in good health and CMV-seropositive. The CDR3 is CASSETGVSFDEQFF. DNA of the CDR3: TGTGCCAGCAGCGAGACAGGGGTGTCGTTCGATGAGCAGTTCTTC.